The rows below give T cell receptor beta chains drawn from one sample of a study of blood T cell repertoires in COVID-19. TCRdb keeps only in-frame clones here, not all; method: immunoSEQ multiplex PCR. This sample has about 360,000 clones, with 70% to 90% found just once. What was sequenced was PBMCs or T cells enriched from blood (not recorded which). Receptor source: a man aged 30 to 39 who had recovered from COVID-19. The conserved cysteine and the conserved F or W are not part of the CDR3 here. Each record gives: V gene, J gene, D gene, CDR3 length, CDR3 protein. A D gene is named only where the DNA matches it firmly.

v_call: TRBV19
j_call: TRBJ2-3
d_call: NA
cdr3_length: 15
cdr3_aa: ASSIYWETGGTDTQY

v_call: TRBV2
j_call: TRBJ2-1
d_call: TRBD2
cdr3_length: 13
cdr3_aa: ASSSPSGGAGEQF

v_call: TRBV19
j_call: TRBJ2-7
d_call: NA
cdr3_length: 13
cdr3_aa: ASSSTWGQSYEQY

v_call: TRBV7-2
j_call: TRBJ2-1
d_call: TRBD1
cdr3_length: 13
cdr3_aa: ASSFDRGTYNEQF

v_call: TRBV4-3
j_call: TRBJ2-1
d_call: TRBD2
cdr3_length: 14
cdr3_aa: ASSDAPSGGWNEQF

v_call: TRBV9
j_call: TRBJ2-2
d_call: NA
cdr3_length: 11
cdr3_aa: ASSVALLGELF

v_call: TRBV7-6
j_call: TRBJ1-2
d_call: NA
cdr3_length: 15
cdr3_aa: ASSPTTEMGYNYGYT

v_call: TRBV11-3
j_call: TRBJ2-2
d_call: TRBD1
cdr3_length: 12
cdr3_aa: ASSNDRVTGELF

v_call: TRBV7-2
j_call: TRBJ2-7
d_call: TRBD1
cdr3_length: 12
cdr3_aa: ASSLDRAIIEQY

v_call: TRBV2
j_call: TRBJ2-3
d_call: NA
cdr3_length: 12
cdr3_aa: ASSEARGTDTQY

v_call: TRBV5-1
j_call: TRBJ2-1
d_call: TRBD1
cdr3_length: 12
cdr3_aa: ASSSWTGADEQF

v_call: TRBV19
j_call: TRBJ1-2
d_call: TRBD1
cdr3_length: 11
cdr3_aa: ASRETGDFGYT

v_call: TRBV30
j_call: TRBJ1-3
d_call: NA
cdr3_length: 12
cdr3_aa: AWADTIVGNTIY

v_call: TRBV6-6
j_call: TRBJ2-2
d_call: TRBD1
cdr3_length: 12
cdr3_aa: ASSQYRGPGELF

v_call: TRBV3-1/TRBV3-2
j_call: TRBJ2-7
d_call: TRBD1
cdr3_length: 13
cdr3_aa: ASSLRNRGIYEQY

v_call: TRBV10-3
j_call: TRBJ1-2
d_call: NA
cdr3_length: 10
cdr3_aa: AIKSFNYGYT

v_call: TRBV2
j_call: TRBJ1-2
d_call: TRBD1
cdr3_length: 12
cdr3_aa: ASSRLGQGRGYT

v_call: TRBV3-1/TRBV3-2
j_call: TRBJ2-7
d_call: NA
cdr3_length: 11
cdr3_aa: ASSQVGSGEQY

v_call: TRBV13
j_call: TRBJ2-6
d_call: NA
cdr3_length: 13
cdr3_aa: ASSLTGSGANVLT

v_call: TRBV9
j_call: TRBJ2-2
d_call: NA
cdr3_length: 12
cdr3_aa: ASSVAGYTGELF

v_call: TRBV28
j_call: TRBJ1-3
d_call: NA
cdr3_length: 14
cdr3_aa: ASSPSGVSSGNTIY

v_call: TRBV6-4
j_call: TRBJ2-5
d_call: NA
cdr3_length: 14
cdr3_aa: ASIPRGSNREGTQY